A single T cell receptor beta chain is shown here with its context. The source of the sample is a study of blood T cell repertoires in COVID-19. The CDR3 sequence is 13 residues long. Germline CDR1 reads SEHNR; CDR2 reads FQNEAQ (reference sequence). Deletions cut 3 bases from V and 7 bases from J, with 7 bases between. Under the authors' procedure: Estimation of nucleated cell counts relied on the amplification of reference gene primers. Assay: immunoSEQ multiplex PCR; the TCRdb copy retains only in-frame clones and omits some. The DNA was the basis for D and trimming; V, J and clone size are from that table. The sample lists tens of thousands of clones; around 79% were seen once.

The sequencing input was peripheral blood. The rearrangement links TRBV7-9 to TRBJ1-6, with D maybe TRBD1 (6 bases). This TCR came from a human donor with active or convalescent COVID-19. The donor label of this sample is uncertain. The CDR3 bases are TGTGCCAGCAGCTTGCAGGGGAATTCACCCCTCCACTTT. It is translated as CASSLQGNSPLHF.